This T cell receptor (beta chain) came from a study of blood T cell repertoires in COVID-19. About the study: Collection of acute and convalescent COVID-19 samples took place in the United States, Italy and Spain. In each case, the material was cDNA or gDNA derived from T cells, B-cell-depleted T cells, or PBMCs.

This CDR3 is 15 amino acids long. The germline CDR1 and CDR2 sequences are SGHVS and FQNEAQ. With V trimmed by 5 bases and J by 4 bases, 9 bases remained unmatched. Sequenced by immunoSEQ multiplex PCR; TCRdb stores in-frame clones only, minus some. The sample carries 120,000 to 150,000 clones, about 80% recorded once. This TCR derives from a human donor in a cohort sampled during active COVID-19. The specimen was peripheral blood. The chain is built from TRBV7-8 and TRBJ1-2; TRBD1 matches 8 bases. The CDR3 DNA reads as TGTGCCAGCAGCCGACAGGGGTCCGCCGTCTATGGCTACACCTTC. As protein: CASSRQGSAVYGYTF.